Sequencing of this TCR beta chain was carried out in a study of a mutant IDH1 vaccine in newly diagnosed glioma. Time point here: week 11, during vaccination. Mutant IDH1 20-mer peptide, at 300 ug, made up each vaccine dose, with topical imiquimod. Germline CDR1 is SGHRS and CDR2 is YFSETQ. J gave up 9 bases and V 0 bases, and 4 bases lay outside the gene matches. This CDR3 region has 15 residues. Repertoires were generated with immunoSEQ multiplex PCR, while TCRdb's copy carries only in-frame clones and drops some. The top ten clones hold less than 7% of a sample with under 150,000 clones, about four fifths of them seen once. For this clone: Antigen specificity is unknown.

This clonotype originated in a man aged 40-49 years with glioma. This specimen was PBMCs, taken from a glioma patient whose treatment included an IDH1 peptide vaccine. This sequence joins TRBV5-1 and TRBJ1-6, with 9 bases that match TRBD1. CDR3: CASSLEGTGFSPLHF. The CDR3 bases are TGCGCCAGCAGCTTGGAGGGGACAGGGTTTTCACCCCTCCACTTT.